This T cell receptor beta chain was documented in a study of immune heterogeneity within non-small cell lung tumors. This clonotype was observed a few times. Its antigen is as yet unknown. Template material comprised bulk tumor genomic DNA at about 660 ng per sample. Biopsies that were spaced far apart were taken, several per primary tumor, during surgery. Newly diagnosed with untreated non-small cell lung cancer, the patients underwent curative surgery. Multiplex PCR relied on 32 V and 13 J primers to amplify TCR beta CDR3. TCRdb fed the multiplex PCR reads into MiXCR, producing one record per CDR3 protein. The sample lists about 22,000 distinct CDR3 sequences, about 26% occurring once. Regarding the study as a whole: A moderate but significant correlation was found, linking local T-cell clonality with local tumor mutational burden (R roughly 0.35). Identical dominant CDR3 beta clonotypes recurred across a patient's tumor sites, together with site-unique high-frequency clones.

From germline, CDR1 is SEHNR and CDR2 FQNEAQ (reference sequence). The CDR3 is 15 amino acids. The ends lost 6 bases at V and 0 bases at J; junction bases unmatched: 6. The chain is built from TRBV7-9 and TRBJ2-3; 7 positions agree with TRBD2. The TCR sequence derives from a middle-aged man with non-small cell lung cancer. The material sequenced was lung tumor tissue. The CDR3 sequence is CASSALATSTDTQYF. Written as DNA, the CDR3 is TGTGCCAGCAGTGCACTAGCGACTAGCACAGATACGCAGTATTTT.